Below, 16 T cell receptor beta chains from the same sample are listed, as sequenced in a study of blood T cell repertoires in COVID-19. Generated by immunoSEQ multiplex PCR, the TCRdb table keeps only in-frame clones and is missing some. The sample consists of 40,000 to 55,000 clones, 87% of them appearing once. The sample consisted of peripheral blood. These receptors originate from a man in his fifties or sixties with active COVID-19.

J is TRBJ1-2 and V is TRBV4-3, with a tentative D call TRBD1 (5 bases). V lost 0 bases to trimming and J lost 4 bases, with 12 bases between them. The CDR3 extends over 15 amino acids. Germline V gives CDR1 LGHNA, CDR2 YSLEER. Here the CDR3 DNA reads TGCGCCAGCAGCCAAGATCCGGGGACTGGCTATGGCTACACCTTC. It encodes CASSQDPGTGYGYTF.

The chain employs TRBV7-8 and TRBJ2-5; 15 nucleotides match TRBD2. The germline gives CDR1 SGHVS, CDR2 FQNEAQ. Unmatched junction bases numbered 5, after V lost 1 base and J lost 5 bases. The CDR3 is made up of 17 amino acids. This chain's CDR3 is CASSLEGLAGGWETQYF. The CDR3 region has the DNA TGTGCCAGCAGCTTAGAAGGACTAGCGGGGGGGTGGGAGACCCAGTACTTC.

The J gene is TRBJ1-2, the V gene TRBV12-3 or TRBV12-4; weak D call: TRBD1 (6 bases). This CDR3 region has 13 residues. Trimming stripped 8 bases from V and 3 bases from J, with 13 bases between. The DNA of the CDR3 is TGTGCCAGCCGGGGGGCCACCTACTATGGCTACACCTTC. It is translated as CASRGATYYGYTF.

J is TRBJ1-3 and V is TRBV11-2; 7 nucleotides align to TRBD1. V gave up 4 bases and J gave up 4 bases; unmatched junction bases: 10. The CDR3 runs to 16 residues. Germline V gene sequence: CDR1 SGHAT, CDR2 FQNNGV. The CDR3, as DNA: TGTGCCAGCAGCTCCTTGCGAACAGGGGCGGGAAACACCATATATTTT. Encoded protein: CASSSLRTGAGNTIYF.

This clone was counted a few times. V usage is TRBV5-1 and J usage is TRBJ1-3, with D possibly matching TRBD1 (6 bases). The CDR3 has 17 residues. The V gene's germline CDR1 is SGHRS and CDR2 YFSETQ. Trimming removed 1 base from V and 1 base from J, with 15 bases in between. CDR3 amino acids: CASSLFPGEFSGNTIYF. CDR3 DNA sequence: TGCGCCAGCAGCTTGTTTCCAGGGGAGTTTTCTGGAAACACCATATATTTT. The full variable domain, its missing parts supplied by reference TRBV5-1 and TRBJ1-3, is KAGVTQTPRYLIKTRGQQVTLSCSPISGHRSVSWYQQTPGQGLQFLFEYFSETQRNKGNFPGRFSGRQFSNSRSEMNVSTLELGDSALYLCASSLFPGEFSGNTIYFGEGSWLTVV.

The genes are TRBV3-1 (or the pseudogene TRBV3-2) and TRBJ2-1; TRBD2 agrees at 7 bases. This CDR3 has 15 amino acids. J lost 4 bases, V lost 6 bases, and 9 bases had no gene match. Per the germline V gene, CDR1 is LGHDT and CDR2 is YNNKEL (reference sequence). CDR3 sequence reads: CASRTPSGDYNEQFF. In nucleotides, the CDR3 is TGTGCCAGCAGGACTCCTAGCGGAGATTACAATGAGCAGTTCTTC.

The chain recombines TRBV6-2 or TRBV6-3 with TRBJ2-7; 7 bases line up with TRBD1. Germline CDR1 reads MNHEY; CDR2 reads SVGEGT. The CDR3 is 14 amino acids. The J segment lost 1 base and the V segment lost 6 bases, leaving 6 bases of the junction unmatched. The CDR3 protein is CASSRTGVSYEQYF. The CDR3, as DNA: TGTGCCAGCAGCCGAACAGGGGTTTCCTACGAGCAGTACTTC.

The chain links TRBV11-2 to TRBJ2-7, with unresolved D. The germline CDR1 and CDR2 sequences are SGHAT and FQNNGV. The CDR3 runs to 15 residues. V was cut by 1 base and J by 1 base, with 11 bases left in between. CDR3 sequence: CASSLGPRLSYEQYF. The CDR3 DNA reads as TGTGCCAGCAGCTTAGGTCCCAGGTTGTCCTACGAGCAGTACTTC.

The J gene is TRBJ1-5, the V gene TRBV18; a possible D gene is TRBD1 (6 bases). This CDR3 spans 13 amino acids. Trimming left V 5 bases short and J 4 bases short, with 9 bases between. The germline gives CDR1 KGHSH, CDR2 LQKENI. The CDR3 nucleotides are TGTGCCAGCTCAGGGGACATGAATCAGCCCCAGCATTTT. Its translation: CASSGDMNQPQHF.

DNA of the CDR3: TGCGCCAGCAGCTTGGCTGGGACTAGCGGGAGGGCCGATACGCAGTATTTT. This codes for CASSLAGTSGRADTQYF. The J gene is TRBJ2-3, the V gene TRBV5-1; 16 positions match TRBD2. CDR1 is SGHRS and CDR2 is YFSETQ in the germline V gene. The V segment lost 0 bases and the J segment 6 bases; nucleotides outside the gene matches: 4. The CDR3 loop spans 17 amino acids. The entire variable domain, with the rest obtained from reference TRBV5-1 and TRBJ2-3, is as follows: KAGVTQTPRYLIKTRGQQVTLSCSPISGHRSVSWYQQTPGQGLQFLFEYFSETQRNKGNFPGRFSGRQFSNSRSEMNVSTLELGDSALYLCASSLAGTSGRADTQYFGPGTRLTVL.

J is TRBJ1-5 and V is TRBV5-5; a possible D gene is TRBD1 (5 bases). With 0 bases removed from V and 6 bases from J, the gap between germline ends came to 16 bases. The length of the CDR3 is 16 residues. CDR1 and CDR2 from the germline V gene are SGHKS and YYEKEE (reference sequence). The CDR3 sequence is CASSLDFPGLGQPQHF. In DNA, the CDR3 is TGTGCCAGCAGCTTGGATTTTCCAGGGTTAGGTCAGCCCCAGCATTTT.

The chain joins TRBV6-5 to TRBJ2-2; no reliable D call. V lost 6 bases, J lost 7 bases, and 6 bases lay in between. The germline V gene has CDR1 MNHEY and CDR2 SVGAGI. There are 11 residues in the CDR3. CDR3 nucleotide sequence: TGTGCCAGCAGAGGAGTCGGGGAGCTGTTTTTT. This codes for CASRGVGELFF.

The chain has TRBV3-1 (or the pseudogene TRBV3-2) and TRBJ2-7; 7 positions agree with TRBD1. V lost 2 bases, J lost 3 bases, and 1 base stayed unmatched. The CDR3 has 13 residues. CDR1 and CDR2 from the germline V gene are LGHDT and YNNKEL (reference sequence). DNA for the CDR3: TGTGCCAGCAGCCAACACAGGGGCTACGAGCAGTACTTC. This sequence encodes CASSQHRGYEQYF.

The chain recombines TRBV7-2 with TRBJ2-2; D perhaps matches TRBD2 (5 bases). The V end lost 4 bases, the J end lost 5 bases, and 8 bases lay between the germline ends. From germline, CDR1 is SGHTA and CDR2 FQGNSA. The CDR3 sequence is 13 residues long. In DNA, the CDR3 is TGTGCCAGCAGCTACCCGGGGACCGGGGAGCTGTTTTTT. Translation: CASSYPGTGELFF.

Only one count was recorded for this clone. This chain connects TRBV12-3 or TRBV12-4 to TRBJ1-3; no definite D call. Trimming removed 5 bases at V and 4 bases at J, with 9 bases between. This CDR3 spans 13 amino acids. Here the CDR3 reads CASSINQGNTIYF. The CDR3 bases are TGTGCCAGCAGTATAAACCAGGGAAACACCATATATTTT.

CDR3 sequence (DNA): TGTGCCAGCAGCCAAGCGCGGACCGGGACAGCTAAGGGTGATGAGCAGTTCTTC. Protein product: CASSQARTGTAKGDEQFF. The genes are TRBV4-2 and TRBJ2-1; TRBD1 agrees at 7 bases. The CDR3 has 18 residues. Germline V lookup: CDR1 LGHNA, CDR2 YNFKEQ. V lost 1 base and J lost 8; bases outside the gene matches: 17.